This TCR beta chain is drawn from a study of T cell changes during pregnancy in multiple sclerosis. CDR1 is SQVTM and CDR2 is ANQGSEA in the germline V gene. The CDR3 runs to 14 residues. The V end lost 7 bases, the J end lost 0 bases, and 10 bases lay between the germline ends. Sequencing used immunoSEQ multiplex PCR; TCRdb keeps in-frame clones, though not all of them. The data contain tens of thousands of clones, roughly 90% of them singletons. The V gene is TRBV29-1, the J gene TRBJ2-6; no clear D gene. This sample comprised peripheral blood, obtained after pregnancy. The source of this sequence is a female donor in good health, enrolled as a control in a pregnancy study. In nucleotides, the CDR3 is TGCAGCGCCCCAGTGGCCTCTGGGGCCAACGTCCTGACTTTC. It yields the protein CSAPVASGANVLTF.